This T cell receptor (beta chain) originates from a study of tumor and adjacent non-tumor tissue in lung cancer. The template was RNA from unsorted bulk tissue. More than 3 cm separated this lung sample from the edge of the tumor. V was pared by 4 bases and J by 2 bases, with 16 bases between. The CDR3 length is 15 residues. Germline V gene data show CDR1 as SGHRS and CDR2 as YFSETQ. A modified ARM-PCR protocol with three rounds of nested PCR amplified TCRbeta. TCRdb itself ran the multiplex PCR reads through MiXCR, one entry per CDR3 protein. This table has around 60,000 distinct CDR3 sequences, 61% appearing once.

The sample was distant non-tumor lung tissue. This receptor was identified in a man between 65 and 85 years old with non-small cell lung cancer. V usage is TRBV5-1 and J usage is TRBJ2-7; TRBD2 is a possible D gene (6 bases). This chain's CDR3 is CASSLRGGETYEQYF. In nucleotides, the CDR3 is TGCGCCAGCAGCCTGAGGGGCGGGGAAACCTACGAGCAGTACTTC.